This TCR beta chain stems from a study of blood T cells in healthy people across ages. This clonotype was counted a few times. V lost 4 bases, J lost 4 bases, and 8 bases lay in between. CDR3 size: 13 residues. Per germline, CDR1 SGHRS and CDR2 YFSETQ. A sample-barcoded 5' primer and a J-beta primer mix were used in a second PCR of roughly 7 to 11 cycles. TCRdb independently ran MiXCR on the 5' RACE reads; one entry per CDR3 protein. The sample comprises 1.5 million to 2 million distinct CDR3 sequences, approximately 28% of which are singletons, and more than 6% rests with the top ten. The chain carries TRBV5-1 and TRBJ1-4; D call uncertain. The specimen sequenced was blood. The receptor was isolated from a woman younger than 45 in good health. In nucleotides, the CDR3 is TGCGCCAGCAGCACTGGGAATAATGAAAAACTGTTTTTT. Amino acid sequence: CASSTGNNEKLFF.